Listed below are T cell receptor beta chains from one sample, sequenced in a study of human T cells and chemical hapten exposure. A single record per CDR3 protein comes from TCRdb applying MiXCR to the RACE reads. The repertoire holds about 82,000 distinct CDR3 sequences, with over 10% as singletons. Sequencing was performed on whole blood, taken in connection with sensitization to the hapten diphenylcyclopropenone (DPC). The receptors were sampled from a woman between 45 and 60 years old with alopecia areata. Some clones in this sample may be carry-over from other donors' samples. Each CDR3 is given with its conserved first and last residue. D genes are given only for firm matches. A clone size is listed for some rows: how often the clone was seen (once, few, many), or a class if it is expanded.

D	size	V	J	length	CDR3	DNA
.	.	TRBV2	TRBJ2-1	13	CASSRDSGNEQFF	TGTGCCAGCAGCAGGGACTCAGGCAATGAGCAGTTCTTC
.	many	TRBV18	TRBJ1-1	13	CASSGLWNTEAFF	TGTGCCAGCTCAGGTTTATGGAACACTGAAGCTTTCTTT
.	many	TRBV18	TRBJ1-2	13	CASSPDFNYGYTF	TGTGCCAGCTCACCGGACTTTAACTATGGCTACACCTTC
.	.	TRBV12-3/TRBV12-4	TRBJ2-2	14	CASSPRGTTGELFF	TGTGCCAGCAGTCCCCGAGGAACGACCGGGGAGCTGTTTTTT
.	few	TRBV3-1	TRBJ1-1	14	CASSQGGGYTEAFF	TGTGCCAGCAGCCAGGGCGGGGGATACACTGAAGCTTTCTTT
.	few	TRBV28	TRBJ1-1	14	CASSSPQGLPEAFF	TGTGCCAGCAGCTCACCTCAGGGCCTCCCTGAAGCTTTCTTT
TRBD2	few	TRBV9	TRBJ2-1	15	CASSAPTSGKYEQFF	TGTGCCAGCAGCGCCCCGACTAGCGGGAAATATGAGCAGTTCTTC
TRBD1	few	TRBV29-1	TRBJ1-1	13	CSVNSGGDTEAFF	TGCAGCGTTAATTCAGGGGGAGACACTGAAGCTTTCTTT
.	.	TRBV12-3/TRBV12-4	TRBJ1-1	12	CASSPGQVEAFF	TGTGCCAGCAGCCCAGGGCAGGTAGAAGCTTTCTTT
.	many	TRBV29-1	TRBJ2-1	14	CSVGLEISYNEQFF	TGCAGCGTTGGGCTAGAGATCTCCTACAATGAGCAGTTCTTC
.	.	TRBV19	TRBJ2-1	14	CASSGAGLPGEQFF	TGTGCCAGTAGTGGGGCGGGGCTCCCAGGGGAGCAGTTCTTC
.	many	TRBV10-3	TRBJ1-5	13	CAISTHSNQPQHF	TGTGCCATCAGCACCCATAGCAATCAGCCCCAGCATTTT
TRBD1	many	TRBV20-1	TRBJ1-5	14	CSAQAGGRNQPQHF	TGCAGTGCCCAAGCAGGGGGACGCAATCAGCCCCAGCATTTT
.	.	TRBV29-1	TRBJ1-2	15	CSVVTPRRANYGYTF	TGCAGCGTTGTGACGCCTCGAAGAGCTAACTATGGCTACACCTTC
TRBD1	many	TRBV2	TRBJ1-5	15	CASTPTGGIDQPQHF	TGTGCCAGCACTCCGACAGGGGGGATCGATCAGCCCCAGCATTTT
.	few	TRBV6-1	TRBJ1-5	15	CASSLARLPNQPQHF	TGTGCCAGCAGCCTCGCCAGGCTCCCCAATCAGCCCCAGCATTTT
.	many	TRBV5-5	TRBJ1-2	15	CASSLLAGMNYGYTF	TGTGCCAGCAGCTTGCTCGCAGGGATGAACTATGGCTACACCTTC